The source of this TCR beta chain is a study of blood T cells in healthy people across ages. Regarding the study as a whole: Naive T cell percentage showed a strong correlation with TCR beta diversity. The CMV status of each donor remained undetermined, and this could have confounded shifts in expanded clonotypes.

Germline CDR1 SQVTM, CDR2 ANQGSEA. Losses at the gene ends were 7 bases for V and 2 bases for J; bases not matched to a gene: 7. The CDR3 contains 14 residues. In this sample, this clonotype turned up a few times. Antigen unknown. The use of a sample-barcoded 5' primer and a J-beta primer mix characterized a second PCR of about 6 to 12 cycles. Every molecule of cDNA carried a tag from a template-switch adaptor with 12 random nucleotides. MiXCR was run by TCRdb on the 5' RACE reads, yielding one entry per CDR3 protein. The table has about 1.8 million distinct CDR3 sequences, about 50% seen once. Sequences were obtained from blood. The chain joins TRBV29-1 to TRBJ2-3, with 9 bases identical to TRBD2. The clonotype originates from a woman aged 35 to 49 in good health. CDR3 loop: CSASGGTLTDTQYF. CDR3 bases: TGCAGCGCCAGCGGGGGGACGCTCACAGATACGCAGTATTTT.